A selection of T cell receptor beta chains follows, all from one sample in a study of shared clonotypes between healthy human individuals. Some clones are missing from TCRdb's copy, which holds only in-frame ones; the method was immunoSEQ multiplex PCR. In the table there are roughly 2.6 million clones, approximately 90% of which are singletons. The material sequenced was naive CD4+ T cells sorted from blood. These receptor sequences come from a man between 18 and 35 years old in good health. Both conserved end residues are part of each CDR3. The D gene is left open where the match is weak. Clone size is stated in some rows and not others, as once, few, many or a class when expanded.

d_call	v_call	j_call	clone_size	cdr3_nt	cdr3_aa
.	TRBV4-3	TRBJ2-1	once	TGCGCCAGCAGCCAAGTCATCTGGAGCTCCTACAATGAGCAGTTCTTC	CASSQVIWSSYNEQFF
.	TRBV6-1	TRBJ2-7	.	TGTGCCAGCAGTGAAAGGGACGGCCCGTCCTACGAGCAGTACTTC	CASSERDGPSYEQYF
TRBD2	TRBV5-1	TRBJ2-5	.	TGCGCCAGCAGCTTGGCCTTAGCGGGGGGGCAAGAGACCCAGTACTTC	CASSLALAGGQETQYF
.	TRBV4-1	TRBJ2-7	.	TGCGCCAGCAGCCAAGAGGAGGCTACATGGTACGAGCAGTACTTC	CASSQEEATWYEQYF
TRBD2	TRBV27	TRBJ2-3	.	TGTGCCAGCAGTTTTACAGGACTAGCGGGTGCGGCTAGCACAGATACGCAGTATTTT	CASSFTGLAGAASTDTQYF
.	TRBV5-6	TRBJ1-2	.	TGTGCCAGCAGACATCTAAGGGCCGAGGCTAACTATGGCTACACCTTC	CASRHLRAEANYGYTF
.	TRBV5-4	TRBJ2-2	.	TGTGCCAGCAGCCACCCCCTGGGCACATACACCGGGGAGCTGTTTTTT	CASSHPLGTYTGELFF
.	TRBV5-1	TRBJ2-5	.	TGCGCCAGCAGCTTGGAAGGGACGGGCTGGCAAGAGACCCAGTACTTC	CASSLEGTGWQETQYF
TRBD1	TRBV27	TRBJ1-5	.	TGTGCCAGCAGTTTTCCGGGACAGGGGAATGGTAGCAATCAGCCCCAGCATTTT	CASSFPGQGNGSNQPQHF
.	TRBV11-2	TRBJ2-7	.	TGTGCCAGCAGCTTAACGGCAGGGGGGTACGAGCAGTACTTC	CASSLTAGGYEQYF
.	TRBV10-3	TRBJ1-2	once	TGTGCCATCAGTGCTCAGGGAGAATACTATGGCTACACCTTC	CAISAQGEYYGYTF
TRBD1	TRBV7-9	TRBJ1-2	.	TGTGCCAGCAGCTTTGGACAGGGTGGCTATGGCTACACCTTC	CASSFGQGGYGYTF
TRBD2	TRBV7-9	TRBJ2-1	.	TGTGCCAGCAGCTTACTAGCGGGTTCCTACAATGAGCAGTTCTTC	CASSLLAGSYNEQFF
.	TRBV5-4	TRBJ2-7	.	TGTGCCAGCAATAACCCTCGGAGGGGACCAGAGCAGTACTTC	CASNNPRRGPEQYF
.	TRBV18	TRBJ2-7	.	TGTGCCAGCTCACCAACAGGAACCTACGAGCAGTACTTC	CASSPTGTYEQYF
.	TRBV10-3	TRBJ2-7	.	TGTGCCATCGGGAGAGATGGGTTCGAGCAGTACTTC	CAIGRDGFEQYF
.	TRBV7-2	TRBJ1-6	.	TGTGCCAGCAGCTTACGGCAGGGGAGCGGAACACCCCTCCACTTT	CASSLRQGSGTPLHF
.	TRBV21-1	TRBJ1-2	.	TGTGCCAGCAGCCGGACAGCTAACTATGGCTACACCTTC	CASSRTANYGYTF
.	TRBV2	TRBJ1-1	.	TGTGCCAGCAGTTTTTCCGGGACGCCGAACACTGAAGCTTTCTTT	CASSFSGTPNTEAFF
.	TRBV28	TRBJ2-7	once	TGTGCCAGCAGCCCCCGCTACGAGCAGTACTTC	CASSPRYEQYF
.	TRBV7-3	TRBJ2-3	.	TGTGCCAGCAGTTTGGGAACCGGGCGGCCTGATACGCAGTATTTT	CASSLGTGRPDTQYF
.	TRBV2	TRBJ1-2	.	TGTGCCAGCAGCCAAGGGACGGCCAGCTGGGGCTACACCTTC	CASSQGTASWGYTF
.	TRBV7-9	TRBJ2-2	.	TGTGCCAGCAGCTTACAACCCACCGGGGAGCTGTTTTTT	CASSLQPTGELFF
TRBD1	TRBV11-3	TRBJ1-4	.	TGTGCCAGCAGCCCAACAGGGGATAATGAAAAACTGTTTTTT	CASSPTGDNEKLFF
.	TRBV10-3	TRBJ2-5	.	TGTGCCATCAGGGAACAGGGGGGGGAGACCCAGTACTTC	CAIREQGGETQYF
TRBD1	TRBV5-4	TRBJ1-2	.	TGTGCCAGCAGCTTTGGGACAGGGGGCGTCTATGGCTACACCTTC	CASSFGTGGVYGYTF
.	TRBV10-3	TRBJ2-7	.	TGTGCCATCAGTGAGTCTGGCAGGGAATACGAGCAGTACTTC	CAISESGREYEQYF
.	TRBV6-5	TRBJ2-5	.	TGTGCCAGCGCCCGCCGACAGGTTCCAATGGAGACCCAGTACTTC	CASARRQVPMETQYF
TRBD1	TRBV28	TRBJ1-2	.	TGTGCCAGCAGTTTTTCTACAGGGGGAGATTTAGGCTACACCTTC	CASSFSTGGDLGYTF
TRBD2	TRBV7-2	TRBJ2-2	.	TGTGCCAGCAGCTTGGGACTAGGTTCGGCCGGGGAGCTGTTTTTT	CASSLGLGSAGELFF
.	TRBV11-2	TRBJ2-7	once	TGTGCCAGCAGCGTCGACTCAACCTACGAGCAGTACTTC	CASSVDSTYEQYF
TRBD1	TRBV6-6	TRBJ2-7	.	TGTGCCAGCAGTTACTCGCAGGGGGCATACGAGCAGTACTTC	CASSYSQGAYEQYF
TRBD1	TRBV7-6	TRBJ1-2	.	TGTGCCAGCAGCTTAGGACAGGGGGCTATAAACTATGGCTACACCTTC	CASSLGQGAINYGYTF
.	TRBV19	TRBJ1-5	.	TGTGCCAGTAGTATTTGGAGCCATCAGCCCCAGCATTTT	CASSIWSHQPQHF
.	TRBV29-1	TRBJ2-5	.	TGCAGCGTTGAAGTTCAAGACTATTTTCAGTACTTC	CSVEVQDYFQYF
.	TRBV5-4	TRBJ2-2	once	TGTGCCAGCAGCTTGGCCGGGAGAAACACCGGGGAGCTGTTTTTT	CASSLAGRNTGELFF
TRBD2	TRBV7-2	TRBJ2-7	.	TGTGCCAGCAGCTTAGGCGCCCGTCGGCTAGCGGGATCGCCTTACGAGCAGTACTTC	CASSLGARRLAGSPYEQYF
TRBD1	TRBV6-4	TRBJ1-6	.	TGTGCCAGCAGAGGGACAGGGGGTAATTCACCCCTCCACTTT	CASRGTGGNSPLHF
TRBD2	TRBV2	TRBJ2-3	.	TGTGCCAGCATCCTACTAGCGGGAGTTGGAGATACGCAGTATTTT	CASILLAGVGDTQYF
TRBD1	TRBV7-2	TRBJ2-7	.	TGTGCCAGCAGCTTACCGGGACAGGGTCCCACCTACGAGCAGTACTTC	CASSLPGQGPTYEQYF
TRBD2	TRBV6-1	TRBJ2-7	.	TGTGCCAGCACCCCTGGGTTAGCGGGACAAGAGCAGTACTTC	CASTPGLAGQEQYF
.	TRBV27	TRBJ2-3	.	TGTGCCAGCAGTGGACACCCATCAGGGTCAGATACGCAGTATTTT	CASSGHPSGSDTQYF
.	TRBV5-1	TRBJ2-7	.	TGCGCCAGCAGCTTGGATATGCTCTACGAGCAGTACTTC	CASSLDMLYEQYF
.	TRBV5-1	TRBJ2-3	.	TGCGCCAGCAGCTTGGAGCGGTCCTCGGGTACAGATACGCAGTATTTT	CASSLERSSGTDTQYF
TRBD1	TRBV6-5	TRBJ1-5	.	TGTGCCAGCAGAAAGGACAGGTATAGCAATCAGCCCCAGCATTTT	CASRKDRYSNQPQHF
TRBD1	TRBV27	TRBJ1-5	.	TGTGCCAGCAGCCCCGCCGGACAGGGGGCGCGGAGCAATCAGCCCCAGCATTTT	CASSPAGQGARSNQPQHF
TRBD1	TRBV2	TRBJ2-7	.	TGTGCCATCCGTTTCCGGGACAGCCACTACGAGCAGTACTTC	CAIRFRDSHYEQYF
.	TRBV28	TRBJ2-7	.	TGTGCCAGCAGGGAAAGGGGGGCCTACGAGCAGTACTTC	CASRERGAYEQYF
TRBD1	TRBV6-1	TRBJ2-5	.	TGTGCCAGCAGTGAAGCATCCAGGGGGCCACGAGAGACCCAGTACTTC	CASSEASRGPRETQYF
.	TRBV7-3	TRBJ2-3	.	TGTGCCAGCAGCCCCCGGGTAGCTGATACGCAGTATTTT	CASSPRVADTQYF